Below, 19 T cell receptor beta chains from the same sample are listed, as sequenced in a study of CD4 T cells in relation to SARS-CoV-2 and coronaviruses. Before the COVID-19 pandemic, during about 2011-2019, CD4+ T cells were taken from unexposed donors. Profiling relied on immunoSEQ multiplex PCR, and the TCRdb table lists in-frame clones only, not all of them. The data contain under 90,000 clones, over 90% of them singletons. Sequencing used naive CD4+ T cells from PBMCs. Indicated subset: naive CD4+ T cells isolated by negative enrichment. These receptors were taken from a human donor in good health.

V and J are TRBV5-1 and TRBJ1-5; D unclear. Germline CDR1 and CDR2: SGHRS and YFSETQ. Between the trimmed V and J ends, which lost 1 base and 3 bases, there was a span of 8 bases. The CDR3 runs 14 residues. CDR3: CASSLTGSNQPQHF. As DNA, the CDR3 is TGCGCCAGCAGCTTGACCGGATCCAATCAGCCCCAGCATTTT.

The V gene is TRBV19, the J gene TRBJ1-1, with TRBD1 as a possible D gene (6 bases). This CDR3 region has 13 residues. CDR1 LNHDA and CDR2 SQIVND come from the germline V gene (reference sequence). Trimming left V 3 bases short and J 1 base short, with 6 bases between. The CDR3, as DNA: TGTGCCAGTAGTATGGACAGGAACACTGAAGCTTTCTTT. This gives the protein CASSMDRNTEAFF.

This clone was detected only once. The CDR3 region has the DNA TGTGCCATCAGTGAGTCGCCGGGGACAGGGGGACAGCCCCAGCATTTT. Translated: CAISESPGTGGQPQHF. The chain links TRBV10-3 to TRBJ1-5, with 11 bases aligning to TRBD1. In germline, CDR1 is ENHRY, CDR2 SYGVKD. J lost 7 bases, V lost 0 bases, and 5 bases had no gene match. This CDR3 is built from 16 residues.

The chain links TRBV2 to TRBJ2-7; 8 positions agree with TRBD2. Germline CDR1 and CDR2: SNHLY and FYNNEI. With V trimmed by 8 bases and J by 3 bases, 9 bases remained unmatched. This CDR3 comprises 14 residues. In DNA, the CDR3 is TGTGCCAGCGGACAGCGGGAGCTTGTCTACGAGCAGTACTTC. This sequence encodes CASGQRELVYEQYF.

V is TRBV4-1 and J is TRBJ2-7, with TRBD1 identical over 9 bases. The germline V gene encodes CDR1 MGHRA and CDR2 YSYEKL. The CDR3 covers 15 residues. V lost 0 bases and J lost 7; bases outside the gene matches: 7. As DNA, the CDR3 is TGCGCCAGCAGCCAAGAAGGGACAGGGACGGGGGAGCAGTACTTC. It yields the protein CASSQEGTGTGEQYF.

The rearrangement joins TRBV7-9 to TRBJ2-1, with TRBD2 identical over 8 bases. The CDR3 is 14 amino acids. The germline gives CDR1 SEHNR, CDR2 FQNEAQ (reference sequence). With 5 bases clipped from V and 7 bases from J, the junction kept 7 bases outside the gene matches. As DNA, the CDR3 is TGTGCCAGCAGCAAAAGCGGGAGAGGGAATGAGCAGTTCTTC. This encodes CASSKSGRGNEQFF.

The genes are TRBV6-5 and TRBJ2-5, with 7 bases aligning to TRBD1. CDR3 length: 15 amino acids. V was clipped by 4 bases and J by 2 bases; unmatched bases: 7. CDR1 and CDR2 (germline): MNHEY, SVGAGI. In DNA form, the CDR3 reads TGTGCCAGCAGTTTCCCTGACAGGGATCAAGAGACCCAGTACTTC. Translated, it gives CASSFPDRDQETQYF.

The chain is built from TRBV2 and TRBJ2-7, with D perhaps TRBD2 (6 bases). V was cut by 10 bases and J by 6 bases, with 19 bases left in between. Germline values: CDR1 SNHLY, CDR2 FYNNEI. The CDR3 is 13 residues long. DNA for the CDR3: TGTGCCATGGGCGGGGAACACTTGGGCGAGCAGTACTTC. Residues: CAMGGEHLGEQYF.

The chain recombines TRBV7-3 with TRBJ2-6, with D unclear. CDR1 SGHTA and CDR2 FQGTGA come from the germline V gene. The CDR3 runs to 18 residues. V dropped 1 base and J dropped 0 bases, with 13 bases sitting between them. In DNA form, the CDR3 reads TGTGCCAGCAGCTTAAACGCAAGGGTTAGCTCTGGGGCCAACGTCCTGACTTTC. Its translation: CASSLNARVSSGANVLTF.

Here the CDR3 DNA reads TGTGCCAGCAGCGTAGAGCTAGCGGGGGTCTACAATGAGCAGTTCTTC. Translation: CASSVELAGVYNEQFF. The chain carries TRBV9 and TRBJ2-1, with 10 bases identical to TRBD2. Germline V gene lookup returns CDR1 SGDLS and CDR2 YYNGEE. The CDR3 length is 16 residues. Trimming removed 0 bases from V and 3 bases from J; junction bases left unmatched: 3.

The V and J genes are TRBV12-3 or TRBV12-4 and TRBJ2-1; tentative D call: TRBD1 (6 bases). This CDR3 is built from 12 residues. V gave up 8 bases and J gave up 4 bases, with 9 bases separating them. This CDR3 is CASGQLYNEQFF. The CDR3 DNA is TGTGCCAGCGGACAGTTATACAATGAGCAGTTCTTC.

This chain links TRBV11-3 with TRBJ2-3; 12 bases match TRBD2. From germline, CDR1 is SGHNT and CDR2 YENEEA. J gave up 5 bases and V 3 bases, and 6 bases lay outside the gene matches. The CDR3 runs 16 residues. The CDR3 sequence: CASSLRLAGVVDTQYF. The CDR3 bases are TGTGCCAGCAGCTTGAGACTAGCGGGAGTGGTAGATACGCAGTATTTT.

The rearrangement joins TRBV20-1 to TRBJ2-7; D is tentatively TRBD1 or TRBD2 (5 bases each). The V gene lost 5 bases and the J gene lost 8 bases, with 13 bases spanning the gap. This CDR3 has 11 residues. Germline-derived CDR1 and CDR2 are DFQATT and SNEGSKA (reference sequence). The CDR3, as DNA: TGCAGTGCTCGGGACCCCCAAAAGCAGTACTTC. Amino acids: CSARDPQKQYF.

The V gene is TRBV7-2, the J gene TRBJ1-1; no clear D gene. This CDR3 has 13 residues. Germline CDR1 is SGHTA and CDR2 is FQGNSA. The germline V and J ends were trimmed by 2 bases and 4 bases, with 8 bases remaining between them. The CDR3 loop reads CASSLKRVTEAFF. CDR3 in DNA: TGTGCCAGCAGCTTAAAACGGGTCACTGAAGCTTTCTTT.

The chain uses TRBV6-1 and TRBJ1-2; a weak D match, TRBD1 (5 bases). The V and J ends lost 2 bases and 8 bases respectively, with 24 bases between them. This CDR3 is built from 17 residues. Germline V CDR1 and CDR2: MNHNS, SASEGT. The CDR3 is CASSERDRQSHARGYTF. The CDR3 DNA reads TGTGCCAGCAGTGAACGGGACCGACAGTCGCATGCGAGGGGCTACACCTTC.

The gene calls are TRBV24-1 and TRBJ1-2; TRBD1 matches 10 bases. Per the germline V gene, CDR1 is KGHDR and CDR2 is SFDVKD. The CDR3 has 16 amino acids. V shed 4 bases, J shed 8 bases, and the junction held 12 bases outside the gene matches. The DNA of the CDR3 is TGTGCCACCAGTGAAGCCGGACAGGGGGGTTCGGAGGGCTACACCTTC. As protein: CATSEAGQGGSEGYTF.

The V and J genes are TRBV7-8 and TRBJ1-2; 7 bases are shared with TRBD1. Germline V gene data show CDR1 as SGHVS and CDR2 as FQNEAQ. The CDR3 spans 13 residues. J was trimmed by 7 bases and V by 5 bases; bases with no gene match: 7. This CDR3 reads CASSIGQVPGYTF. CDR3 nucleotide sequence: TGTGCCAGCAGCATAGGACAGGTTCCTGGCTACACCTTC.

The chain joins TRBV6-2 or TRBV6-3 to TRBJ2-7; 7 positions match TRBD1. Germline V gives CDR1 MNHEY, CDR2 SVGEGT. The length of the CDR3 is 15 residues. V was clipped by 5 bases and J by 0 bases; unmatched bases: 7. The CDR3 region has the DNA TGTGCCAGCAGTGACCGGACAGGTCGCTCCTACGAGCAGTACTTC. Translated: CASSDRTGRSYEQYF.

CDR3 residues: CASSVGGTLNEQFF. The CDR3 nucleotides are TGTGCCAGCAGCGTAGGGGGGACTCTGAATGAGCAGTTCTTC. This rearrangement joins TRBV9 to TRBJ2-1; D might be TRBD2 (6 bases). The V end was cut by 0 bases, the J end by 7 bases, with 11 bases between. Germline V gene sequence: CDR1 SGDLS, CDR2 YYNGEE. This CDR3 is 14 amino acids long. The full variable domain, rest sourced from reference TRBV9 and TRBJ2-1, is DSGVTQTPKHLITATGQRVTLRCSPRSGDLSVYWYQQSLDQGLQFLIQYYNGEERAKGNILERFSAQQFPDLHSELNLSSLELGDSALYFCASSVGGTLNEQFFGPGTRLTVL.